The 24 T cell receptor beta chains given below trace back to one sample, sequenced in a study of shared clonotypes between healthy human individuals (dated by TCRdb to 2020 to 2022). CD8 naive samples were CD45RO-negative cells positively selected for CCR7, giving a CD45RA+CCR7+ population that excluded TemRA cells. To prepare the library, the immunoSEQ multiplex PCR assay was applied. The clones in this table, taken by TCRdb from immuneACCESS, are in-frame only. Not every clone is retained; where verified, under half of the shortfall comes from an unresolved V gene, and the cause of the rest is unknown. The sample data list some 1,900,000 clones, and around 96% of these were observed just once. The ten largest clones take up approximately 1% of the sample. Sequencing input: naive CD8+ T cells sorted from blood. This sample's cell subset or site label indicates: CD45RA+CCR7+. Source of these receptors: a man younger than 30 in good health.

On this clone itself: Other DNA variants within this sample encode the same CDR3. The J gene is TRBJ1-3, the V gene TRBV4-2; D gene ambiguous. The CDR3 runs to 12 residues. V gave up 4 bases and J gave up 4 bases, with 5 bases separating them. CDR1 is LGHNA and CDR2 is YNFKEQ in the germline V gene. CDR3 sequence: CASSPGGNTIYF. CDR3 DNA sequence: TGTGCCAGCAGCCCTGGGGGAAACACCATATATTTT.

The CDR3 sequence is CASSVTGHTNTGELFF. As DNA, the CDR3 is TGTGCCAGCAGCGTAACAGGCCACACGAACACCGGGGAGCTGTTTTTT. The rearrangement joins TRBV9 to TRBJ2-2; tentatively, D is TRBD1 (5 bases). The V gene lost 1 base and the J gene lost 0 bases, with 10 bases spanning the gap. Germline CDR1 is SGDLS and CDR2 is YYNGEE. The CDR3 totals 16 residues.

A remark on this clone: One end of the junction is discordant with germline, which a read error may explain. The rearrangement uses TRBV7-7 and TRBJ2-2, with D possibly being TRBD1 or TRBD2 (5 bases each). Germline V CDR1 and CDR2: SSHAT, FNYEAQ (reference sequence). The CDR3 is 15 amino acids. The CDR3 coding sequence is TGTGCTAGCAGCCGACTACAGGCGAACACCGGGGAGCTGTTTTTT. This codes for CASSRLQANTGELFF.

CDR3 protein: CASSLEEAPTGELFF. CDR3 sequence (DNA): TGCGCCAGCAGCCTTGAGGAGGCGCCCACCGGGGAGCTGTTTTTT. The rearrangement uses TRBV4-1 and TRBJ2-2, with D possibly matching TRBD2 (5 bases). CDR3 length: 15 amino acids. Germline V gene data show CDR1 as MGHRA and CDR2 as YSYEKL. Trimming pared 4 bases from V and 4 bases from J, leaving 13 bases between.

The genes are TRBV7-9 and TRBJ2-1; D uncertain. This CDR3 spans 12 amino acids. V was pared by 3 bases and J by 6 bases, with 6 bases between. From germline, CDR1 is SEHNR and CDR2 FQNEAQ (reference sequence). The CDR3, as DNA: TGTGCCAGCAGCTTTCAGGTCAATGAGCAGTTCTTC. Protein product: CASSFQVNEQFF.

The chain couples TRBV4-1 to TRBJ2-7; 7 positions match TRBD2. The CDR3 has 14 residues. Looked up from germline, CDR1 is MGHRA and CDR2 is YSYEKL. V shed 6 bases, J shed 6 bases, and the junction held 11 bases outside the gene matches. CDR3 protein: CASSAMAGVSEQYF. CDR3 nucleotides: TGCGCCAGCAGTGCGATGGCGGGAGTCTCCGAGCAGTACTTC.

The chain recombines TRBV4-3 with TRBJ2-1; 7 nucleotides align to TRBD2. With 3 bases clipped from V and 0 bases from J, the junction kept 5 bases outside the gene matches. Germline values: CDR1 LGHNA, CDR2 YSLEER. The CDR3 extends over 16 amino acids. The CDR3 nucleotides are TGCGCCAGCAGCCACGAAGCGGGGCCCTCCTACAATGAGCAGTTCTTC. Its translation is CASSHEAGPSYNEQFF.

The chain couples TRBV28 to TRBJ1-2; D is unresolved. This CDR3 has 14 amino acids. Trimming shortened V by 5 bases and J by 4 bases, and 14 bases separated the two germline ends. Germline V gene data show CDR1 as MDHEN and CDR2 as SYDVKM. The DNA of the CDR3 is TGTGCCAGCAGTCCGACGCTCGAGACCTATGGCTACACCTTC. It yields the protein CASSPTLETYGYTF.

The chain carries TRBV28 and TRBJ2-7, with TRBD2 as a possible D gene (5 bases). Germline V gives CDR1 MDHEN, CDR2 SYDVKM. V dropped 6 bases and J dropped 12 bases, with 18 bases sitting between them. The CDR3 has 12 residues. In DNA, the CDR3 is TGTGCCAGCAGCCCACCCGCCGGGGTGAGGTACTTC. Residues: CASSPPAGVRYF.

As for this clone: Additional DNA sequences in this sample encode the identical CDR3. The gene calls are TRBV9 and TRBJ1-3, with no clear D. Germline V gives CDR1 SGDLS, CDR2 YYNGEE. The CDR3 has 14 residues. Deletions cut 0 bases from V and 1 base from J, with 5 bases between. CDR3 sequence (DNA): TGTGCCAGCAGCGTAGCGGGATCTGGAAACACCATATATTTT. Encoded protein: CASSVAGSGNTIYF.

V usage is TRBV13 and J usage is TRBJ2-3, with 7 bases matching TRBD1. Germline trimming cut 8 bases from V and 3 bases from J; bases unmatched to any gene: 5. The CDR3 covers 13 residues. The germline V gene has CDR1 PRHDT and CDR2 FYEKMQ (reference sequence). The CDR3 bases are TGTGCCAGCGGAGACAGGGTTACAGATACGCAGTATTTT. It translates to CASGDRVTDTQYF.

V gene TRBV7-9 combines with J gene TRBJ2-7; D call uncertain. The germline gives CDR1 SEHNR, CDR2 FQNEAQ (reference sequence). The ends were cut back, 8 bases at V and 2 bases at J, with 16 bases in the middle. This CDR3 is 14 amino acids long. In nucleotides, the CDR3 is TGTGCCAGCGTGGACGGTCTCTGGACCTACGAGCAGTACTTC. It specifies CASVDGLWTYEQYF.

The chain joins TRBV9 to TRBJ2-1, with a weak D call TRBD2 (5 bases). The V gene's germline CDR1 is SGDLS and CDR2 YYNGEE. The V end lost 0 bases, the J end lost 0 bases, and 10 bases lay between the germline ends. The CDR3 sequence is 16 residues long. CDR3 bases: TGTGCCAGCAGCGTAGTCGGAGGCTACTCCTACAATGAGCAGTTCTTC. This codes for CASSVVGGYSYNEQFF.

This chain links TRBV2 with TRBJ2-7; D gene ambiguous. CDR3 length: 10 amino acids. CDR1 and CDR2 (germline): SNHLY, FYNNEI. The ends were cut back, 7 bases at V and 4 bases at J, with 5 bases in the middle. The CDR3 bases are TGTGCCAGCAAATCATACGAGCAGTACTTC. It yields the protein CASKSYEQYF.

The CDR3, as DNA: TGTGCCACCGAGCGGGAGGATGGAGAGACCCAGTACTTC. Protein sequence: CATEREDGETQYF. The rearrangement links TRBV15 to TRBJ2-5; 9 bases match TRBD2. Trimming took 8 bases from V and 4 from J; bases not matched to a gene: 5. There are 13 residues in the CDR3. Germline lookup yields CDR1 LNHNV and CDR2 YYDKDF (reference sequence).

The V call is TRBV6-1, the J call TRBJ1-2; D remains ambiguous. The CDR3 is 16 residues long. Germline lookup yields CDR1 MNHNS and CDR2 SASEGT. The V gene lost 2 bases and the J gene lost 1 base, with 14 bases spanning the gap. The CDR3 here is CASSEREQLLNYGYTF. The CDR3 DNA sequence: TGTGCCAGCAGTGAAAGGGAACAGCTACTTAACTATGGCTACACCTTC.

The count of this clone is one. The chain's CDR3 is CASSSGTERQPQHF. The CDR3, as DNA: TGTGCCAGCAGCTCCGGGACAGAGCGTCAGCCCCAGCATTTT. This sequence joins TRBV7-9 and TRBJ1-5, with 7 bases that match TRBD1. Germline V gene data show CDR1 as SEHNR and CDR2 as FQNEAQ (reference sequence). With 4 bases clipped from V and 6 bases from J, the junction kept 6 bases outside the gene matches. This CDR3 region has 14 residues.

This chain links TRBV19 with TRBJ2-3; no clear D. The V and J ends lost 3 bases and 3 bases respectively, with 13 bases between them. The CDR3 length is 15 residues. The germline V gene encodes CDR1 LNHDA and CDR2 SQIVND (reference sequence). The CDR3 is CASSIGVAGTDTQYF. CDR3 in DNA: TGTGCCAGTAGTATCGGAGTGGCCGGGACAGATACGCAGTATTTT.

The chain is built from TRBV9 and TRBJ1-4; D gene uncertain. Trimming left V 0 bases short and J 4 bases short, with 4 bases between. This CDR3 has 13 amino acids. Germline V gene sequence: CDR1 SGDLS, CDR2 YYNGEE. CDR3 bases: TGTGCCAGCAGCGTAGGGCATAATGAAAAACTGTTTTTT. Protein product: CASSVGHNEKLFF.

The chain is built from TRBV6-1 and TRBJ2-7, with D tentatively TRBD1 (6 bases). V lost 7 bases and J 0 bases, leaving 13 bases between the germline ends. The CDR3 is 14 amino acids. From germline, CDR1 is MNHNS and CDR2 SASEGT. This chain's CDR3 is CASIGGVSSYEQYF. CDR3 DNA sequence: TGTGCCAGCATAGGGGGTGTTAGCTCCTACGAGCAGTACTTC.

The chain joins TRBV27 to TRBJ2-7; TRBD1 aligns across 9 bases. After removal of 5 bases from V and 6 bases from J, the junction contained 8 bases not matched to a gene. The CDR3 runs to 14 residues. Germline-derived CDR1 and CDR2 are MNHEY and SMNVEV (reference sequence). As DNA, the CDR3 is TGTGCCAGCAGTCCGGGACAGGGCCCCCTCGAGCAGTACTTC. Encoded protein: CASSPGQGPLEQYF.

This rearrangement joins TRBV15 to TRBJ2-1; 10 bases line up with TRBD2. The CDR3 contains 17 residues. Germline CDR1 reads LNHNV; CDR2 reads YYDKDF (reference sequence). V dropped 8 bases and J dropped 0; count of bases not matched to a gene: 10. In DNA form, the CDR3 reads TGTGCCACCCAGGAGGGGGGACTAGCGAGCTCCTACAATGAGCAGTTCTTC. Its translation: CATQEGGLASSYNEQFF.

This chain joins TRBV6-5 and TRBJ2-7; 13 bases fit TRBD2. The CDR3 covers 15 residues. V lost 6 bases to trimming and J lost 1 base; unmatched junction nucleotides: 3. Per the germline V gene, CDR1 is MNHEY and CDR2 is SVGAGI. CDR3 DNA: TGTGCCAGCAGCCCGGGACTAGCGGGGTCCTACGAGCAGTACTTC. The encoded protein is CASSPGLAGSYEQYF.

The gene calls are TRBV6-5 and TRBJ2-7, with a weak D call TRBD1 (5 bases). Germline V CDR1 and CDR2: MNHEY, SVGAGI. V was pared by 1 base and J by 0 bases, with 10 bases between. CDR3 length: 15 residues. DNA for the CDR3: TGTGCCAGCAGTTACTTTCCGGACACCTCCTACGAGCAGTACTTC. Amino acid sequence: CASSYFPDTSYEQYF.